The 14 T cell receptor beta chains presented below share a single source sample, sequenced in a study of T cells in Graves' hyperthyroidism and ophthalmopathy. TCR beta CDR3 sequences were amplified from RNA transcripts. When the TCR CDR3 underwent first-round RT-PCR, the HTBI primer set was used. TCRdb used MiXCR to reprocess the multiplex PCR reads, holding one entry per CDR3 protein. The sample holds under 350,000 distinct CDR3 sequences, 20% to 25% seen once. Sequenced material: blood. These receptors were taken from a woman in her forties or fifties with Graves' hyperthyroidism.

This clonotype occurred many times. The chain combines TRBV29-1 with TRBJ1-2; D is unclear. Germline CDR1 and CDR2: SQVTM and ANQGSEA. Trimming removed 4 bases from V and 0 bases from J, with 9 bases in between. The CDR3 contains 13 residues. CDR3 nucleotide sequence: TGCAGCGTTGGTACAGCAGCTAACTATGGCTACACCTTC. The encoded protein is CSVGTAANYGYTF.

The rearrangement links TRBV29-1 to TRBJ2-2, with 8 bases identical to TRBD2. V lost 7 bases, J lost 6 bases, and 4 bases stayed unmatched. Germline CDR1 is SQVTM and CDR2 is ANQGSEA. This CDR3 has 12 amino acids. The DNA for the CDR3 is TGCAGCGGCCCGGGACTAGCCGGGGAGCTGTTTTTT. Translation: CSGPGLAGELFF.

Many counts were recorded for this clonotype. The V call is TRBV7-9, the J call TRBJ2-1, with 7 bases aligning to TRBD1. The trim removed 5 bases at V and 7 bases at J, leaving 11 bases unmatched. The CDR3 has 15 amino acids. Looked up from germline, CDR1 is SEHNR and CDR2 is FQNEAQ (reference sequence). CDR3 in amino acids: CASSAGTVLFNEQFF. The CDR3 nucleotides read TGTGCCAGCAGCGCCGGGACAGTCCTGTTTAATGAGCAGTTCTTC. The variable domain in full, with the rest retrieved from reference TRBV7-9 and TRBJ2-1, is DTGVSQNPRHKITKRGQNVTFRCDPISEHNRLYWYRQTLGQGPEFLTYFQNEAQLEKSRLLSDRFSAERPKGSFSTLEIQRTEQGDSAMYLCASSAGTVLFNEQFFGPGTRLTVL.

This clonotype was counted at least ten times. CDR3: CASSVGLGLSEQYF. The CDR3 coding sequence is TGTGCCAGCAGTGTTGGACTTGGACTTAGCGAGCAGTACTTC. V usage is TRBV2 and J usage is TRBJ2-7; possibly TRBD2 for D (5 bases). Germline V gene lookup returns CDR1 SNHLY and CDR2 FYNNEI. This CDR3 is 14 amino acids long. Trimming removed 4 bases from V and 6 bases from J, with 16 bases in between.

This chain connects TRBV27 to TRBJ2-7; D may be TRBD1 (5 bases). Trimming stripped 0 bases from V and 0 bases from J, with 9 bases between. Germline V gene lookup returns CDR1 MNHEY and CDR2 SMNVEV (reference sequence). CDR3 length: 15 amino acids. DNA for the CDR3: TGTGCCAGCAGTTTATCGGGCAGGGACTCCTACGAGCAGTACTTC. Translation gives CASSLSGRDSYEQYF.

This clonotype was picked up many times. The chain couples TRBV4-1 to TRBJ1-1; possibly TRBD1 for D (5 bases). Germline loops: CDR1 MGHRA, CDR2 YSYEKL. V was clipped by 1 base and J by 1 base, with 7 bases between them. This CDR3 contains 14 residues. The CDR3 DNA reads TGCGCCAGCAGCCAAGGAGACAGGAACACTGAAGCTTTCTTT. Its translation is CASSQGDRNTEAFF.

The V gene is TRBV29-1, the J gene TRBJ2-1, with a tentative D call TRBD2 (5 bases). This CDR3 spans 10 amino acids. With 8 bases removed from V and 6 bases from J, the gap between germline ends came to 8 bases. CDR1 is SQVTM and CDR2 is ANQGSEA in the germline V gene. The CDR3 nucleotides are TGCAGCCCCGGAGGCAATGAGCAGTTCTTC. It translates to CSPGGNEQFF.

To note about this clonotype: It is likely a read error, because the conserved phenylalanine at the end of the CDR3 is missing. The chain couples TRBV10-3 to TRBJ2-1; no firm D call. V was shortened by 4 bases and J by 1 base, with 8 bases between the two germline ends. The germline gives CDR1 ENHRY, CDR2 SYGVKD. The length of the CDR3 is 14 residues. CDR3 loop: CAISGKGSYNEQFL. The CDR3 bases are TGTGCCATCAGTGGAAAGGGTTCCTACAATGAGCAGTTCCTC.

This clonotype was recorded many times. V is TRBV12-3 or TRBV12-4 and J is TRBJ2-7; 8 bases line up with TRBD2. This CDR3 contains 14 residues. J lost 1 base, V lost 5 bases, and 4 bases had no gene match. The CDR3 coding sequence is TGTGCCAGCAGTCGTAGCGGGAAGTCCTACGAGCAGTACTTC. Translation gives CASSRSGKSYEQYF.

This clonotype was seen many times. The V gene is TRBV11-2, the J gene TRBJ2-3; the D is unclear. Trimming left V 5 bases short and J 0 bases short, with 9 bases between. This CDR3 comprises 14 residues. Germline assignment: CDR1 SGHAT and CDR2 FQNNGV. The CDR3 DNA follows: TGTGCCAGCAGCAGCCTGACTAGCACAGATACGCAGTATTTT. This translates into CASSSLTSTDTQYF.

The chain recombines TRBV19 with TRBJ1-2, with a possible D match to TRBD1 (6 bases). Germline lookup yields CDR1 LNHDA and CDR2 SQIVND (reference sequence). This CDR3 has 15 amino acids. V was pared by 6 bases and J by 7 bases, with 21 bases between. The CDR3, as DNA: TGTGCCAGTAGCCCGGGGAGCGGGGGCCGGGGTGGCTACACCTTC. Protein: CASSPGSGGRGGYTF.

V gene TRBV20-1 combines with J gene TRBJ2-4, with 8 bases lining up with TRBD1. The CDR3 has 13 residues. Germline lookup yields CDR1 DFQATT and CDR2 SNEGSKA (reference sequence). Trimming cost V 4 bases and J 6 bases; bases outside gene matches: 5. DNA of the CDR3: TGCAGTGCTACTGTCGGACAGGGAAACATTCAGTACTTC. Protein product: CSATVGQGNIQYF.

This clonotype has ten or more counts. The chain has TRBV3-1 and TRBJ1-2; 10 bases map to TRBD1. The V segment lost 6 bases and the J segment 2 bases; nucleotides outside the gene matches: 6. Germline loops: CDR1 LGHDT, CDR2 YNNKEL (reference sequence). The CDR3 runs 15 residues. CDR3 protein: CASRKTGGRNYGYTF. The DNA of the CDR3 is TGTGCCAGCAGGAAGACAGGGGGCCGAAACTATGGCTACACCTTC.

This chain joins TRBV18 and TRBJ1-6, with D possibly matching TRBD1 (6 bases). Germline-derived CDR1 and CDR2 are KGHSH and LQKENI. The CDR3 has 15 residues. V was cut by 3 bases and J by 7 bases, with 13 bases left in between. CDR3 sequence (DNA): TGTGCCAGCTCACCTGCGACAGGCTACAATTCACCCCTCCACTTT. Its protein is CASSPATGYNSPLHF.